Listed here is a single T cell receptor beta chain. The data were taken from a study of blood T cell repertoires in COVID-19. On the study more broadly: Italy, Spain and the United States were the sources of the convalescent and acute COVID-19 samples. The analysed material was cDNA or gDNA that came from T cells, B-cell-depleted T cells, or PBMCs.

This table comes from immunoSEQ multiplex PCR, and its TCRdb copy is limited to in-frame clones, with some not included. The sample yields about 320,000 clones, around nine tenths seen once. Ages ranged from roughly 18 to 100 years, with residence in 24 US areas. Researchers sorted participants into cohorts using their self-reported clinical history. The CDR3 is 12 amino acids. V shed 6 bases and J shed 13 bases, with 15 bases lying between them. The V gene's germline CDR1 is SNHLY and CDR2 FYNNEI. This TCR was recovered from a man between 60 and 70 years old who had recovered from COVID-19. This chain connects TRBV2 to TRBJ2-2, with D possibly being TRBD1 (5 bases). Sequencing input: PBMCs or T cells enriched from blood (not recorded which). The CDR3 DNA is TGTGCCAGCAGGTCCGACAGACCCCGGCTGTTTTTT. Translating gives CASRSDRPRLFF.